This TCR beta chain was sequenced during a study of regulatory T cells in long-lasting Graves disease. Sample time point: newly diagnosed GD, antithyroid drugs for less than 3 months. RNA extracted from PBMCs served as the sequencing template. Assembly of TCR beta libraries relied on iRepertoire HTBI primers together with Arm-PCR of CDR3 regions. Each CDR3 protein is one row after TCRdb ran MiXCR on the multiplex PCR reads. The sample has 250,000 to 400,000 distinct CDR3 sequences; 18% are singletons. This CDR3 has 14 residues. The J segment lost 3 bases and the V segment lost 6 bases, leaving 4 bases of the junction unmatched. Germline CDR1 is MDHEN and CDR2 is SYDVKM.

The chain carries TRBV28 and TRBJ1-2; 10 nucleotides match TRBD1. The sample was peripheral blood mononuclear cells (PBMCs), taken at new diagnosis, from a patient treated with antithyroid drugs. The receptor was derived from a female donor with Graves disease. CDR3 sequence: CASRGTGEDYGYTF. CDR3 sequence (DNA): TGTGCCAGCAGAGGGACAGGGGAAGACTATGGCTACACCTTC.